One T cell receptor (beta chain) is described in this entry. Its antigen remains undetermined. The input lacks base qualities; no much larger clone sits a single base away. The collaborating institutions used their own protocols to collect whole blood in K2EDTA tubes. Collaborator samples were shipped for TCRbeta analysis as frozen whole blood, isolated PBMCs, or DNA extracted from either sample type. The data were obtained in a study of blood T cell repertoires in COVID-19 (dated by TCRdb to about 2020). With regard to the full study: Samples from collaborators originated in the United States, Italy and Spain and spanned both the acute and convalescent phases of COVID-19. A freely available public database, intended as a resource for researchers studying the immune response to SARS-CoV-2, is where the repertoires were released. A de-identified subject ID, COVID-19 status, age in years and sex were almost always included in the sample metadata. Subjects who had been exposed to COVID-19, were actively infected with it, or had recovered from it provided the deeply sampled blood TCRbeta repertoires that made up the dataset. Where available, HLA class I and class II types were taken from metadata supplied by the sample provider and were not determined by assay-based typing. The material from the prospective study consisted of cDNA or gDNA derived from T cells, B-cell-depleted T cells, or PBMCs. The samples were drawn from two sources: the first 160 participants of the ongoing ImmuneRACE study, and fewer than 1,500 subjects contributed by 6 global collaborators.

TCRbeta CDR3 regions were amplified from genomic DNA using the immunoSEQ Assay, a bias-controlled multiplex PCR. The authors' analysis ran thus. The number of nucleated cells in each sample was estimated by amplification of reference gene primers within the assay. Sequence reads were collapsed and filtered to measure the absolute abundance of every unique TCRbeta CDR3 rearrangement. For each sample, productive Simpson clonality was calculated as the square root of Simpson's diversity index across productive rearrangements. The table was pulled from immuneACCESS by TCRdb, which kept in-frame rearrangements only. Such tables lose some clones; where checked, under half of the loss comes from unresolved V genes, and the rest has no known cause. V and J calls and clone size come straight from that table; D and trimming were deduced from the DNA. The sample has 100,000 or so clones on record, around four fifths of them singletons. The top ten clonotypes cover 12% of the sample.

The CDR3 runs 15 amino acids, cysteine and phenylalanine included. Just CDR3 DNA is preserved here, 45 bases in frame from base 1. Sequences SGHNT (CDR1) and YENEEA (CDR2) are obtained from the germline V gene. Trimming removed 5 bases from V and 3 bases from J; the gene matches leave 3 bases unexplained. Paper-wide results and their limitations: How much clinical and demographic metadata was included differed by source and by participant, and the metadata was provided uncurated.

This receptor was taken from a woman aged 70-85 years with acute or convalescent COVID-19. Source material: peripheral blood. In this chain, TRBV11-3 is recombined with TRBJ2-2, with 10 middle bases fitting TRBD1. The sequenced DNA: TGTGCCAGCAGCGCCGACAGGGGGCACACCGGGGAGCTGTTTTTT. Its translation reads: CASSADRGHTGELFF. Reference TRBV11-3 and TRBJ2-2 genes cover what lies past the CDR3, so the full variable domain is EAGVVQSPRYKIIEKKQPVAFWCNPISGHNTLYWYLQNLGQGPELLIRYENEEAVDDSQLPKDRFSAERLKGVDSTLKIQPAELGDSAVYLCASSADRGHTGELFFGEGSRLTVL.